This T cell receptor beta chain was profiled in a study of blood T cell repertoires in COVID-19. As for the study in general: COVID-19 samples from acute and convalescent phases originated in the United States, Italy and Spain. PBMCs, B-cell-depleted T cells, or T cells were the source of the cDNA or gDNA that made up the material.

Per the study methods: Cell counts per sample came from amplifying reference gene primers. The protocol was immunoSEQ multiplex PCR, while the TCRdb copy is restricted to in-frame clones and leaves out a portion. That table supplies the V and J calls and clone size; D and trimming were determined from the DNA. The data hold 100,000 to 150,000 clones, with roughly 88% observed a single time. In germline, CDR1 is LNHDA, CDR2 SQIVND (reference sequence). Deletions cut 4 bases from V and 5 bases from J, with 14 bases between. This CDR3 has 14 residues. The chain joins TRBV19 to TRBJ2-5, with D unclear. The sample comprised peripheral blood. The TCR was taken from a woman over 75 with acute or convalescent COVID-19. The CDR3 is CASSKTPFRETQYF. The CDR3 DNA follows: TGTGCCAGTAGTAAGACACCTTTCCGCGAGACCCAGTACTTC.